These T cell receptor beta chains were read from a single sample in a study of read filtering for tumor transcriptome and immune sequencing. TCRdb passed the reads through MiXCR, listing each CDR3 protein once. The sample includes 20,000 to 25,000 distinct CDR3 sequences, approximately 14% of them seen just once. The specimen sequenced was a population of CD138-negative cells sorted from bone marrow. Receptor source: a donor at least 40 years old with multiple myeloma. Each CDR3 is given with its conserved first and last residue. The order of the fields is J gene, D gene, V gene, clone size, CDR3 DNA, CDR3 protein. A D gene is named only where the DNA matches it firmly. For some rows the clone size is stated as once, few or many, or as a class when expanded; others skip it.

>TRBJ2-7|.|TRBV7-9|many
TGTGCCAGCAGCCCACGGACGGGAAGCTCCTACGAGCAGTACTTC
CASSPRTGSSYEQYF
>TRBJ1-5|.|TRBV20-1|many
TGCAGTGCTAGAGCGATGTTAGTAGGGAAGAATCAGCCCCAGCATTTT
CSARAMLVGKNQPQHF
>TRBJ2-3|.|TRBV2|many
TGTGCCAGCAGTGAAAAGGGGATCCCTAGCACAGATACGCAGTATTTT
CASSEKGIPSTDTQYF
>TRBJ2-3|.|TRBV20-1|many
TGCAGTGCTAGAGGAGGGGGGACTAGCACAGATACGCAGTATTTT
CSARGGGTSTDTQYF
>TRBJ2-6|.|TRBV5-1|many
TGCGCCAGCAGCTTGGCCGGGGGCGCTGGGGCCAACGTCCTGACTTTC
CASSLAGGAGANVLTF
>TRBJ2-7|TRBD2|TRBV20-1|many
TGCAGTGCCATAGGGACTAGCGGGAGAGAGATTCAGGGGGAGCAGTACTTC
CSAIGTSGREIQGEQYF
>TRBJ2-7|.|TRBV5-6|.
TGTGCCAGCAGCTTGAGTGGGAAGTCCTACGAGCAGTACTTC
CASSLSGKSYEQYF
>TRBJ2-7|TRBD1|TRBV5-1|many
TGCGCCAGCAGCTTAGCAACAGGGGGCGCGATTGGCAACGAGCAGTACTTC
CASSLATGGAIGNEQYF
>TRBJ2-7|TRBD2|TRBV20-1|many
TGCAGTGCTAGACTGATAAGACTAGCGGGAACGATTTACGAGCAGTACTTC
CSARLIRLAGTIYEQYF
>TRBJ1-4|.|TRBV4-1|many
TGCGCCAGCAGCCAAGATCCGCCAGGGTCTAATGAAAAACTGTTTTTT
CASSQDPPGSNEKLFF
>TRBJ2-2|TRBD1|TRBV10-3|many
TGTGCCATCAGTGACGGGACAGGGAACACCGGGGAGCTGTTTTTT
CAISDGTGNTGELFF
>TRBJ2-7|TRBD1|TRBV10-3|many
TGTGCCATTGGGACAGGGATGACCTACGAGCAGTACTTC
CAIGTGMTYEQYF
>TRBJ2-3|TRBD2|TRBV10-3|few
TGTGCCATCAGTGGTTTAGCGGGAGGAGAGGCAGATACGCAGTATTTT
CAISGLAGGEADTQYF
>TRBJ2-3|.|TRBV15|few
TGTGCCTCCAGCACAACAGCGGGTACGCAGTATTTT
CASSTTAGTQYF
>TRBJ2-5|.|TRBV29-1|many
TGCAGCGGATTAGGTTATCGCGAGACCCAGTACTTC
CSGLGYRETQYF
>TRBJ2-7|.|TRBV7-9|few
TGTGCCAGCAGCTTACAGGGCAACTCCTACGAGCAGTACTTC
CASSLQGNSYEQYF
>TRBJ2-2|.|TRBV30|few
TGTGCCTGGAGTTCTGGGAGGGGGAAGGGAAACACCGGGGAGCTGTTTTTT
CAWSSGRGKGNTGELFF
>TRBJ2-1|TRBD2|TRBV7-9|many
TGTGCCAGCAGTCCCGGGACTAGCGTTTACAATGAGCAGTTCTTC
CASSPGTSVYNEQFF
>TRBJ2-5|TRBD2|TRBV6-5|many
TGTGCCAGCAGTTACTCGACGGGACTAGCGCAAGAGACCCAGTACTTC
CASSYSTGLAQETQYF
>TRBJ2-7|TRBD1|TRBV20-1|many
TGCAGTGCTATGACAGGGGTTGGGATATCCTACGAGCAGTACTTC
CSAMTGVGISYEQYF
>TRBJ1-1|.|TRBV20-1|many
TGCAGTGCTAGAACGGCACCCAACACTGAAGCTTTCTTT
CSARTAPNTEAFF
>TRBJ2-3|.|TRBV3-1|many
TGTGCCAGCAGCCAAGATGGGGCGTCTTTCGCAGATACGCAGTATTTT
CASSQDGASFADTQYF
>TRBJ2-3|.|TRBV5-1|many
TGCGCCAGCAGCTCCAACACAGATACGCAGTATTTT
CASSSNTDTQYF
>TRBJ2-3|.|TRBV27|many
TGTGCCAGCAGTTTGACAGTGGCGGGTACGCAGTATTTT
CASSLTVAGTQYF
>TRBJ2-5|TRBD1|TRBV28|.
TGTGCCACAGGAAGGGGGCTGGAGACCCAGTACTTC
CATGRGLETQYF
>TRBJ2-1|TRBD1|TRBV11-2|many
TGTGCCAGCAGCTTAGGGGGGACAGGGAAAGCGGCGCCCTACAATGAGCAGTTCTTC
CASSLGGTGKAAPYNEQFF
>TRBJ2-5|.|TRBV18|many
TGTGCCAGCTCATTTAGCGCAACCCAAGAGACCCAGTACTTC
CASSFSATQETQYF
>TRBJ2-1|.|TRBV7-9|medium-sized
TGTGCCAGCAGCCGGACCCGGTCGTACTCCTACAATGAGCAGTTCTTC
CASSRTRSYSYNEQFF
>TRBJ2-7|TRBD1|TRBV7-7|.
TGTGCCAGCAGTTCCGGGACAGGCAGTTCCTACGAGCAGTACTTC
CASSSGTGSSYEQYF
>TRBJ2-4|TRBD1|TRBV2|many
TGTGCCAGCAGCCATTTAGAGGGACAGGTGTTTGTAGCCAAAAACATTCAGTACTTC
CASSHLEGQVFVAKNIQYF
>TRBJ1-1|.|TRBV20-1|many
TGCAGTGCTAGAGGACTTTTATTTGGGAACACTGAAGCTTTCTTT
CSARGLLFGNTEAFF
>TRBJ2-5|TRBD2|TRBV4-2|many
TGTGCCAGCAGCCAATCGCTCGTAGCGGGAGAAGAGACCCAGTACTTC
CASSQSLVAGEETQYF
>TRBJ1-2|TRBD1|TRBV5-1|.
TGCGCCAGCAGCTCCCTCCTGACAGGGAAAACTGATGGCTACACCTTC
CASSSLLTGKTDGYTF
>TRBJ2-2|.|TRBV24-1|many
TGTGCCACCAGTCCCCGACTTCCGACCGGGGAGCTGTTTTTT
CATSPRLPTGELFF
>TRBJ2-5|.|TRBV2|many
TGTGCCAGCAGTGAAAGTGCCCGGGAGACCCAGTACTTC
CASSESARETQYF
>TRBJ1-1|.|TRBV18|many
TGTGCCAGCTCACCAGCAAACCTGAACACTGAAGCTTTCTTT
CASSPANLNTEAFF
>TRBJ2-6|.|TRBV6-5|many
TGTGCCAGCAGTCATAGATCAGGGGCCAACGTCCTGACTTTC
CASSHRSGANVLTF
>TRBJ2-3|.|TRBV28|many
TGTGCCAGCAGTCCCGGGACGAATGCAGATACGCAGTATTTT
CASSPGTNADTQYF
>TRBJ2-7|.|TRBV28|many
TGTGCCAGCAGTAAAATTGGAGGGGGGGCTAGCTCCTACGAGCAGTACTTC
CASSKIGGGASSYEQYF
>TRBJ1-1|.|TRBV7-2|many
TGTGCCAGCAGCTTAGAATGGGGGTCTGCGGGCACTGAAGCTTTCTTT
CASSLEWGSAGTEAFF
>TRBJ1-1|TRBD1|TRBV20-1|few
TGCAGTGCTGCCGGGACAGGGAACACTGAAGCTTTCTTT
CSAAGTGNTEAFF
>TRBJ2-1|.|TRBV24-1|many
TGTGCCACCAGTCGGGCCCCACGACATGAGCAGTTCTTC
CATSRAPRHEQFF
>TRBJ2-5|.|TRBV12-3/TRBV12-4|many
TGTGCCAGCAGTTTAGGACCAGTTTCCCGAGAGACCCAGTACTTC
CASSLGPVSRETQYF
>TRBJ2-7|TRBD2|TRBV20-1|.
TGCAGTGCTAACATAGCGGGAGGTGACTACGAGCAGTACTTC
CSANIAGGDYEQYF
>TRBJ2-6|.|TRBV5-4|many
TGTGCCAGCAGCTTATTTGGGAGGGCCAACGTCCTGACTTTC
CASSLFGRANVLTF
>TRBJ1-4|.|TRBV20-1|many
TGCAGTGCGAGAACCCCCTCGGGACCCGGAGAAAAACTGTTTTTT
CSARTPSGPGEKLFF
>TRBJ2-7|.|TRBV5-1|many
TGCGCCAGCAGCTTCCGGACCGCCTACGAGCAGTACTTC
CASSFRTAYEQYF
>TRBJ1-1|TRBD1|TRBV29-1|many
TGCAGCGTTCCCGACAGGGCAAACACTGAAGCTTTCTTT
CSVPDRANTEAFF
>TRBJ2-6|TRBD1|TRBV12-3/TRBV12-4|few
TGTGCCAGCATCTTCGCGGGACAGGGGGCTACTGGGGCCAACGTCCTGACTTTC
CASIFAGQGATGANVLTF
>TRBJ1-4|TRBD1|TRBV15|many
TGTGCCACCAGCAGAGACAGGGGGCCTGAAAAACTGTTTTTT
CATSRDRGPEKLFF
>TRBJ2-1|TRBD2|TRBV2|many
TGTGCCAGCACTAGCGGGATAGGGTACAATGAGCAGTTCTTC
CASTSGIGYNEQFF
>TRBJ2-3|.|TRBV15|few
TGTGCCACCAGCAGAGGGTTGGCCGCGGAGATAGATACGCAGTATTTT
CATSRGLAAEIDTQYF
>TRBJ2-5|.|TRBV20-1|many
TGCAGTGCTAGAGACGAGACCACAGGGCAAGAGACCCAGTACTTC
CSARDETTGQETQYF
>TRBJ1-1|.|TRBV19|medium-sized
TGTGCCAGCACCGGGAGCGCTGAAGCTTTCTTT
CASTGSAEAFF
>TRBJ2-7|TRBD2|TRBV2|many
TGTGCCAGCACCGGGAGGGTAGCGGGAGCTTCCTCCTACGAGCAGTACTTC
CASTGRVAGASSYEQYF
>TRBJ2-7|.|TRBV6-6|many
TGTGCCAGCAGACAGGGGAGGGGAGAACCTTACTTC
CASRQGRGEPYF
>TRBJ1-1|.|TRBV5-1|many
TGCGCCAGCAGCCCAGCCCGTATGACAGCGAACACTGAAGCTTTCTTT
CASSPARMTANTEAFF